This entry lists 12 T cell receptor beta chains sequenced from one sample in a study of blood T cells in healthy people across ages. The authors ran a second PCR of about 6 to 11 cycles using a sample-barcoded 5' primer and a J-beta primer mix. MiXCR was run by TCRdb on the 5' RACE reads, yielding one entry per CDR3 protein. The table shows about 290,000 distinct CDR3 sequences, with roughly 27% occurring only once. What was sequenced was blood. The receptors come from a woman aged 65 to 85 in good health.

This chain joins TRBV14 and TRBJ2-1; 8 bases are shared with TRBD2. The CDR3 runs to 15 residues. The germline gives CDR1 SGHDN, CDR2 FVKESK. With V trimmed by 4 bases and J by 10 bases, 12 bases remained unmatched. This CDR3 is CASSPTGLVVTEQFF. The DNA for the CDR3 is TGTGCCAGCAGCCCGACGGGACTAGTGGTTACGGAGCAGTTCTTC.

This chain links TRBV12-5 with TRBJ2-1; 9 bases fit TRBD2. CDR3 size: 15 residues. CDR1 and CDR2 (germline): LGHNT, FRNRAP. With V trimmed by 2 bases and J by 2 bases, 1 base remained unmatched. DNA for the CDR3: TGTGCTAGTGGTTTGACTAGCGGGCCCTACAATGAGCAGTTCTTC. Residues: CASGLTSGPYNEQFF.

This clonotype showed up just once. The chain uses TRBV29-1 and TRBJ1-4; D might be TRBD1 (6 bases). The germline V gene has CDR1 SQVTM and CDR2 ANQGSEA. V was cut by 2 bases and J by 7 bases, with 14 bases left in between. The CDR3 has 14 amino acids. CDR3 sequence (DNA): TGCAGCGTTGAATTGGGGGCCACTGGTGAAAAACTGTTTTTT. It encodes CSVELGATGEKLFF.

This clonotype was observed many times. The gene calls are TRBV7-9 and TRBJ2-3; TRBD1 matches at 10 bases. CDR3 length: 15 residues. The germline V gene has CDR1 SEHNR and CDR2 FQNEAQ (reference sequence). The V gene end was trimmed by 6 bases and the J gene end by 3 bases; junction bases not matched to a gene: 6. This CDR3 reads CASSPGTGATDTQYF. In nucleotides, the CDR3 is TGTGCCAGCAGTCCCGGGACAGGGGCGACAGATACGCAGTATTTT.

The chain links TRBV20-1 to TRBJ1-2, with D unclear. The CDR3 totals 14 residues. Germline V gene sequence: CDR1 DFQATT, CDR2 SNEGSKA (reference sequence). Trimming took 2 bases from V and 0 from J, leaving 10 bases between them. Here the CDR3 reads CSARRGESNYGYTF. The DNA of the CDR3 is TGCAGTGCTAGACGGGGAGAGTCTAACTATGGCTACACCTTC.

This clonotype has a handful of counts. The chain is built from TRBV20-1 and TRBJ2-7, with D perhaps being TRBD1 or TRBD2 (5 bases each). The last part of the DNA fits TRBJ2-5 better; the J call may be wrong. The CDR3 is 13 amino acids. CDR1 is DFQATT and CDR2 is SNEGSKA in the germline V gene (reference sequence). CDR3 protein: CSARDPGPETQYF. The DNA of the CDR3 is TGCAGTGCCCGGGACCCGGGTCCCGAGACCCAGTACTTC.

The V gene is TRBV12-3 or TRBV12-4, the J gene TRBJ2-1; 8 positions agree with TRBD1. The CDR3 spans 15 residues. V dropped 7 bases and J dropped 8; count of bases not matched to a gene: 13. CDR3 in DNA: TGTGCCAGCACCGTGGGAGACAGGGGTACGGATGAGCAGTTCTTC. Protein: CASTVGDRGTDEQFF.

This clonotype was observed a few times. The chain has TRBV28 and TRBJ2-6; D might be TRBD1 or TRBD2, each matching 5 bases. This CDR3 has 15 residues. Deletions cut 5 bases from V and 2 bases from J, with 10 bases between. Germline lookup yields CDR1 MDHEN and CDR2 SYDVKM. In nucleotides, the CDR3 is TGTGCCAGCAGTCTGCAGGGACCTGGGGCCAACGTCCTGACTTTC. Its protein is CASSLQGPGANVLTF.

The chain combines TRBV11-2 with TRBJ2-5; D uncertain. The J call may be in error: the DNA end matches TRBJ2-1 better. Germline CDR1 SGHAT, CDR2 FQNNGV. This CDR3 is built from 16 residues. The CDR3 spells CASSLAAGLTYNEQFF. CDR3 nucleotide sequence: TGTGCCAGCAGCTTAGCGGCAGGCCTCACCTACAATGAGCAGTTCTTC.

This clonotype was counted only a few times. The CDR3 nucleotides are TGTGCCAGCAGCTTGAGAAAGAACACTGAAGCTTTCTTT. It encodes CASSLRKNTEAFF. The V call is TRBV7-2, the J call TRBJ1-1; D uncertain. This CDR3 spans 13 amino acids. CDR1 is SGHTA, CDR2 FQGNSA, per germline. Trimming pared 3 bases from V and 1 base from J, leaving 6 bases between.

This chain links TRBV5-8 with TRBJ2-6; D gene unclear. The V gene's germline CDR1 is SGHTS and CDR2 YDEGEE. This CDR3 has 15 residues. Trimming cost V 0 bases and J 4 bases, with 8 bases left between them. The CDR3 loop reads CASSLGGKGANVLTF. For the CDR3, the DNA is TGTGCCAGCAGCTTGGGGGGAAAGGGGGCCAACGTCCTGACTTTC.

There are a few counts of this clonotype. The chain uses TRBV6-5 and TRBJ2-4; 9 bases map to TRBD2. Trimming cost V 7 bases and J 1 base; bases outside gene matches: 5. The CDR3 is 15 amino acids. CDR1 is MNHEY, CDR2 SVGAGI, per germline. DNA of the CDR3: TGTGCCAGCAAGGGGACTAGCAGCGCCAAAAACATTCAGTACTTC. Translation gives CASKGTSSAKNIQYF.